The 13 T cell receptor beta chains below come from one sample, sequenced in a study of T cell repertoires in cytomegalovirus infection. Their target antigens are unknown. TCRdb redid the calling of the reads with MiXCR, one entry per CDR3 protein. The sample lists 80,000 or so distinct CDR3 sequences, approximately 40% seen once, with approximately 95% in the top ten. Sample: CD8+ T cells from cultured PBMCs, taken from culture after CMV antigen stimulation. Receptors originate from a human donor in good health (CMV status not recorded). Some clones in this sample may be carry-over from other donors' samples.

The chain uses TRBV2 and TRBJ2-1; D not certain. The CDR3 contains 14 residues. The V end was cut by 6 bases, the J end by 5 bases, with 14 bases between. Germline V gene lookup returns CDR1 SNHLY and CDR2 FYNNEI. CDR3 sequence (DNA): TGTGCCAGCAGCCCTCTTCGCCCCAACAATGAGCAGTTCTTC. This translates into CASSPLRPNNEQFF.

Only a few counts were recorded for this clonotype. The rearrangement joins TRBV7-9 to TRBJ2-5; the D gene is possibly TRBD2 (5 bases). Trimming cost V 2 bases and J 5 bases, with 18 bases left between them. Germline V lookup: CDR1 SEHNR, CDR2 FQNEAQ (reference sequence). The CDR3 has 16 residues. CDR3 sequence: CASSLLEGLPRETQYF. The CDR3 bases are TGTGCCAGCAGCTTACTTGAGGGCCTGCCCCGGGAGACCCAGTACTTC.

This clonotype was found many times. The chain carries TRBV7-2 and TRBJ1-1; unclear D gene. CDR3 length equals 18 residues. V was pared by 2 bases and J by 0 bases, with 19 bases between. Germline-derived CDR1 and CDR2 are SGHTA and FQGNSA. CDR3 residues: CASSLSISGSPLNTEAFF. The CDR3 DNA is TGTGCCAGCAGCTTAAGTATTTCTGGGTCGCCCCTGAACACTGAAGCTTTCTTT.

Only a few counts were recorded for this clonotype. The chain is built from TRBV12-3 or TRBV12-4 and TRBJ1-1, with a weak D call TRBD1 (5 bases). Trimming removed 7 bases at V and 1 base at J, with 22 bases between. The CDR3 is 17 residues long. The CDR3 nucleotides read TGTGCCAGCACATTGACCAGAAAAGGGGCATCGAACACTGAAGCTTTCTTT. Its protein is CASTLTRKGASNTEAFF.

This chain links TRBV6-2 or TRBV6-3 with TRBJ2-1, with a tentative D call TRBD1 (5 bases). Trimming took 3 bases from V and 8 from J, leaving 8 bases between them. Per germline, CDR1 MNHEY and CDR2 SVGEGT. The CDR3 is 12 residues long. DNA for the CDR3: TGTGCCAGCAGTTATGTAGGGGATGAGCAGTTCTTC. This codes for CASSYVGDEQFF.

This clonotype was counted only a few times. The genes are TRBV7-2 and TRBJ2-7, with 10 bases matching TRBD1. CDR1 and CDR2 (germline): SGHTA, FQGNSA. The V and J ends lost 6 bases and 2 bases, in that order; junction bases with no gene match: 7. CDR3 size: 15 residues. The CDR3 reads CASRETGTGAYEQYF. The CDR3 bases are TGTGCCAGCAGAGAAACCGGGACAGGGGCCTACGAGCAGTACTTC.

The CDR3 sequence is CASSSRVNTEAFF. In DNA, the CDR3 is TGTGCCAGCAGTTCCAGGGTAAACACTGAAGCTTTCTTT. This chain joins TRBV7-2 and TRBJ1-1; a possible D gene is TRBD1 (5 bases). Trimming took off 6 bases at V and 2 bases at J, with 10 bases between the two ends. The germline gives CDR1 SGHTA, CDR2 FQGNSA. This CDR3 comprises 13 residues.

This clonotype was counted only a few times. The chain recombines TRBV10-3 with TRBJ1-1; perhaps TRBD1 as D (5 bases). Germline CDR1 ENHRY, CDR2 SYGVKD. With 8 bases removed from V and 2 bases from J, the gap between germline ends came to 12 bases. This CDR3 spans 13 amino acids. CDR3 sequence (DNA): TGTGCCATCGGCACAGGAGGAAACACTGAAGCTTTCTTT. Its protein product is CAIGTGGNTEAFF.

This clonotype has more than one count but fewer than ten. The gene calls are TRBV7-2 and TRBJ1-1; no clear D gene. CDR1 and CDR2 (germline): SGHTA, FQGNSA. The ends were cut back, 4 bases at V and 0 bases at J, with 15 bases in the middle. The CDR3 has 16 residues. The CDR3 loop reads CASSSALSALNTEAFF. CDR3 in DNA: TGTGCCAGCAGCTCCGCCTTATCAGCTCTGAACACTGAAGCTTTCTTT.

The chain employs TRBV6-2 or TRBV6-3 and TRBJ1-2; D may be TRBD1 (6 bases). The CDR3 has 13 amino acids. The V end lost 5 bases, the J end lost 4 bases, and 11 bases lay between the germline ends. Germline CDR1 reads MNHEY; CDR2 reads SVGEGT. This CDR3 is CASSKQGFYGYTF. CDR3 sequence (DNA): TGTGCCAGCAGTAAACAGGGATTCTATGGCTACACCTTC.

The chain employs TRBV6-5 and TRBJ1-2, with TRBD1 identical over 7 bases. The trim removed 8 bases at V and 4 bases at J, leaving 10 bases unmatched. Germline CDR1 and CDR2: MNHEY and SVGAGI. The CDR3 is made up of 14 amino acids. CDR3 in DNA: TGTGCCAGCCGAAGACAGGGAGCTACCTATGGCTACACCTTC. Its translation: CASRRQGATYGYTF.

This clonotype was seen a handful of times. The chain links TRBV2 to TRBJ2-7, with TRBD2 as a possible D gene (7 bases). Trimming stripped 4 bases from V and 5 bases from J, with 21 bases between. Germline V lookup: CDR1 SNHLY, CDR2 FYNNEI. This CDR3 region has 16 residues. The CDR3 region is CASSGLGGRGENEQYF. The CDR3 region has the DNA TGTGCCAGCAGTGGCTTGGGGGGGCGCGGTGAAAACGAGCAGTACTTC.

The J gene is TRBJ2-1, the V gene TRBV6-5, with D possibly TRBD1 on 5 matching bases. Per germline, CDR1 MNHEY and CDR2 SVGAGI. This CDR3 is built from 14 residues. V was cut by 1 base and J by 6 bases, with 10 bases left in between. The CDR3: CASSYLEQGNEQFF. DNA for the CDR3: TGTGCCAGCAGTTACTTAGAGCAGGGCAATGAGCAGTTCTTC.